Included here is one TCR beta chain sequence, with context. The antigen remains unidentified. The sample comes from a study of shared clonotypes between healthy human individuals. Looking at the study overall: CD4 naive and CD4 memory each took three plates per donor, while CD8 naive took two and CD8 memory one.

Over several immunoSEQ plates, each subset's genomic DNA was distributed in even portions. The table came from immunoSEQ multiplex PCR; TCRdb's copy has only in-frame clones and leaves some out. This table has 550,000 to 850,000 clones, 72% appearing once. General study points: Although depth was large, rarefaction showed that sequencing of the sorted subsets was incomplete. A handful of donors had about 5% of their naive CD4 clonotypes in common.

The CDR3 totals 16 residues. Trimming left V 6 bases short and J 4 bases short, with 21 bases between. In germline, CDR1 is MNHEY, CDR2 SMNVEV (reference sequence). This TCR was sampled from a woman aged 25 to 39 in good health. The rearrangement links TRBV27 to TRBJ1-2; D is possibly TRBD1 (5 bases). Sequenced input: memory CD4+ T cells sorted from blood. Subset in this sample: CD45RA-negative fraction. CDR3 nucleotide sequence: TGTGCCAGCAGCGCTAATTGGGGAGGGGCCATCTATGGCTACACCTTC. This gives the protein CASSANWGGAIYGYTF.